This passage covers 20 T cell receptor beta chains from one sample sequenced in a study of T cells in Graves' hyperthyroidism and ophthalmopathy. It was RNA transcripts that yielded the amplified TCR beta CDR3 regions. The TCR CDR3 first-round RT-PCR relied on the HTBI primer set. One entry per CDR3 protein results from TCRdb running MiXCR on the multiplex PCR reads. Of some 350,000 distinct CDR3 sequences listed, approximately 14% are singletons. Sequenced material: blood. The receptor set was obtained from a woman aged 60 to 75 with Graves' ophthalmopathy.

J is TRBJ1-2 and V is TRBV12-3 or TRBV12-4; D not resolved. V lost 7 bases to trimming and J lost 0 bases, with 6 bases between them. The CDR3 extends over 12 amino acids. The CDR3 loop is CASTYANYGYTF. The CDR3 DNA reads as TGTGCCAGCACGTACGCTAACTATGGCTACACCTTC.

This clonotype was observed many times. J is TRBJ2-7 and V is TRBV5-6, with TRBD1 identical over 10 bases. Unmatched junction bases numbered 4, after V lost 1 base and J lost 3 bases. The CDR3 sequence is 15 residues long. Germline lookup yields CDR1 SGHDT and CDR2 YYEEEE. CDR3 bases: TGTGCCAGCAGCTTGTTGGACAGGGGGTTCTACGAGCAGTACTTC. Translating gives CASSLLDRGFYEQYF. Filled out from reference TRBV5-6 and TRBJ2-7, the complete variable domain reads DAGVTQSPTHLIKTRGQQVTLRCSPKSGHDTVSWYQQALGQGPQFIFQYYEEEERQRGNFPDRFSGHQFPNYSSELNVNALLLGDSALYLCASSLLDRGFYEQYFGPGTRLTVT.

This clonotype was counted ten times or more. CDR3 sequence reads: CSVNGPSGTSTDTQYF. Written as DNA, the CDR3 is TGCAGCGTCAATGGTCCTAGCGGGACAAGCACAGATACGCAGTATTTT. V is TRBV29-1 and J is TRBJ2-3; 9 nucleotides align to TRBD2. CDR1 and CDR2 (germline): SQVTM, ANQGSEA. The CDR3 is made up of 16 amino acids. Unmatched junction bases numbered 10, after V lost 6 bases and J lost 0 bases.

This clonotype was picked up many times. The V call is TRBV2, the J call TRBJ2-7, with D hard to call. Germline CDR1 is SNHLY and CDR2 is FYNNEI. CDR3 size: 13 residues. Trimming cost V 5 bases and J 6 bases, with 14 bases left between them. The CDR3 loop is CASSSRVQGEQYF. CDR3 sequence (DNA): TGTGCCAGCAGTTCTAGAGTTCAAGGCGAGCAGTACTTC.

V and J are TRBV19 and TRBJ1-2, with D maybe TRBD1 (5 bases). The V end was cut by 10 bases, the J end by 6 bases, with 12 bases between. This CDR3 comprises 11 residues. Germline-derived CDR1 and CDR2 are LNHDA and SQIVND (reference sequence). CDR3 region: CAIGTVHGYTF. The CDR3 bases are TGTGCCATAGGGACCGTCCATGGCTACACCTTC.

In its sample, this clonotype was seen a few times. The chain uses TRBV6-1 and TRBJ2-1; tentatively, D is TRBD2 (5 bases). This CDR3 comprises 15 residues. Per the germline V gene, CDR1 is MNHNS and CDR2 is SASEGT. V dropped 6 bases and J dropped 6 bases, with 18 bases sitting between them. The CDR3 reads CASRSIGGVPNEQFF. CDR3 sequence (DNA): TGTGCCAGCAGATCTATAGGAGGTGTCCCCAATGAGCAGTTCTTC.

This clonotype was detected ten times or more. V gene TRBV20-1 combines with J gene TRBJ2-7; D gene uncertain. The CDR3 consists of 11 residues. Germline assignment: CDR1 DFQATT and CDR2 SNEGSKA (reference sequence). V was pared by 5 bases and J by 4 bases, with 9 bases between. The CDR3 is CSAPLGYEQYF. The CDR3 bases are TGCAGTGCTCCCCTGGGGTACGAGCAGTACTTC.

This clonotype was found a few times. V usage is TRBV4-1 and J usage is TRBJ2-3; 9 bases fit TRBD2. V was clipped by 6 bases and J by 0 bases; unmatched bases: 7. Germline values: CDR1 MGHRA, CDR2 YSYEKL. CDR3 size: 16 residues. CDR3 nucleotides: TGCGCCAGCAGTAGCGGGAGTGAACCTAGCACAGATACGCAGTATTTT. Amino acids: CASSSGSEPSTDTQYF.

The sample holds many counts of this clonotype. The CDR3: CSARNPSVKTQYF. For the CDR3, the DNA is TGCAGTGCTAGGAACCCTAGCGTGAAGACCCAGTACTTC. V and J are TRBV20-1 and TRBJ2-5, with D maybe TRBD2 (6 bases). This CDR3 is 13 amino acids long. Germline CDR1 DFQATT, CDR2 SNEGSKA (reference sequence). V was trimmed by 3 bases and J by 6 bases, leaving 14 bases between them.

In this sample, this clonotype turned up many times. The chain links TRBV20-1 to TRBJ2-2; 9 nucleotides align to TRBD1. Germline CDR1 and CDR2: DFQATT and SNEGSKA (reference sequence). The V gene end was trimmed by 0 bases and the J gene end by 3 bases; junction bases not matched to a gene: 5. The CDR3 extends over 16 amino acids. CDR3 DNA sequence: TGCAGTGCTAGAGAGCCGGGACAGGGATACACCGGGGAGCTGTTTTTT. It yields the protein CSAREPGQGYTGELFF.

Worth noting for this clonotype: This may arise from a read error, as a much more abundant clone is one base away. The gene calls are TRBV18 and TRBJ1-5; D gene unclear. Germline CDR1 KGHSH, CDR2 LQKENI. CDR3 length: 13 amino acids. CDR3 in amino acids: CASAEHRDQPRHF. DNA of the CDR3: TGTGCCAGCGCCGAGCACCGTGATCAGCCCCGGCATTTT.

The rearrangement links TRBV20-1 to TRBJ1-5; tentative D call: TRBD1 (5 bases). This CDR3 has 13 residues. The ends were cut back, 7 bases at V and 3 bases at J, with 13 bases in the middle. CDR1 is DFQATT, CDR2 SNEGSKA, per germline (reference sequence). Written as DNA, the CDR3 is TGCAGTGTACGAGGGGTGGACAATCAGCCCCAGCATTTT. It yields the protein CSVRGVDNQPQHF.

This clonotype was seen a few times. The chain links TRBV7-2 to TRBJ2-3; 7 nucleotides line up with TRBD1. The germline CDR1 and CDR2 sequences are SGHTA and FQGNSA. The CDR3 has 15 residues. The J segment lost 2 bases and the V segment lost 5 bases, leaving 7 bases of the junction unmatched. CDR3 loop: CASSQAQGNTDTQYF. As DNA, the CDR3 is TGTGCCAGCAGCCAAGCACAGGGGAACACAGATACGCAGTATTTT.

This clonotype was detected only a few times. This rearrangement joins TRBV10-3 to TRBJ2-3, with 10 bases that match TRBD2. V was clipped by 1 base and J by 0 bases; unmatched bases: 4. There are 17 residues in the CDR3. CDR1 is ENHRY and CDR2 is SYGVKD in the germline V gene. Written as DNA, the CDR3 is TGTGCCATCAGTGAGTACACTAGCGGGACTAGCACAGATACGCAGTATTTT. Translated: CAISEYTSGTSTDTQYF.

The chain joins TRBV7-9 to TRBJ2-1, with TRBD2 identical over 8 bases. Germline V gene data show CDR1 as SEHNR and CDR2 as FQNEAQ (reference sequence). CDR3 length: 16 residues. V trimming: 5 bases; J trimming: 0 bases; junction bases outside the gene matches: 6. The CDR3 DNA follows: TGTGCCAGCAGCAGATTCAGCGGGAGCTCCTACAATGAGCAGTTCTTC. Protein sequence: CASSRFSGSSYNEQFF.

This clonotype has ten or more counts. This chain links TRBV30 with TRBJ2-5, with D possibly matching TRBD2 (5 bases). The V and J ends lost 4 bases and 7 bases respectively, with 19 bases between them. Per germline, CDR1 GTSNPN and CDR2 SVGIG (reference sequence). The CDR3 extends over 14 amino acids. The CDR3 loop reads CAWKKEIGLGTQYF. CDR3 bases: TGTGCCTGGAAAAAAGAGATAGGACTTGGGACCCAGTACTTC.

This clonotype was detected ten times or more. The chain links TRBV28 to TRBJ2-7; TRBD1 is a possible D gene (6 bases). This CDR3 is 13 amino acids long. CDR1 and CDR2 (germline): MDHEN, SYDVKM. V was trimmed by 4 bases and J by 3 bases, leaving 10 bases between them. CDR3 bases: TGTGCCAGCAGTTCAGGGACAAGCTACGAGCAGTACTTC. Protein sequence: CASSSGTSYEQYF.

There are many counts of this clonotype. The J gene is TRBJ1-1, the V gene TRBV20-1, with a tentative D call TRBD1 (6 bases). CDR1 is DFQATT, CDR2 SNEGSKA, per germline (reference sequence). This CDR3 comprises 14 residues. The V gene lost 3 bases and the J gene lost 1 base, with 12 bases spanning the gap. CDR3 DNA sequence: TGCAGTGCTAGGGGGGGCCGTGGGAACACTGAAGCTTTCTTT. Its protein is CSARGGRGNTEAFF.

This chain connects TRBV25-1 to TRBJ2-1; 10 bases align to TRBD2. V shed 1 base and J 2 bases; nucleotides not matched to a gene: 2. This CDR3 region has 16 residues. Per the germline V gene, CDR1 is MGHDK and CDR2 is SYGVNS. The CDR3 is CASSESSGGTYNEQFF. CDR3 DNA sequence: TGTGCCAGCAGTGAATCTAGCGGGGGTACCTACAATGAGCAGTTCTTC.

This clonotype was seen repeatedly, ten times or more. V is TRBV7-8 and J is TRBJ2-4; 8 positions agree with TRBD1. Germline V gene lookup returns CDR1 SGHVS and CDR2 FQNEAQ. The CDR3 is 17 amino acids. Trimming at V came to 5 bases and at J to 0 bases, leaving 9 bases not matched to a gene. CDR3 region: CASSPGGLAIAKNIQYF. The CDR3 region has the DNA TGTGCCAGCAGCCCAGGGGGCCTAGCGATAGCCAAAAACATTCAGTACTTC.